This T cell receptor beta chain was sequenced in a study of T cell clones after liver transplantation. Study information: Samples came from ITN030ST, which attempted immunosuppression withdrawal within 2 years of liver transplantation.

Assay used: immunoSEQ multiplex PCR; TCRdb lists only in-frame clones, some missing. Here the sample spans fewer than 70,000 clones, 60% to 80% being singletons. Trimming took 8 bases from V and 0 from J, leaving 8 bases between them. The CDR3 has 14 residues. The V gene's germline CDR1 is MDHEN and CDR2 SYDVKM. This TCR came from a human donor who received a liver transplant. This chain connects TRBV28 to TRBJ1-6; maybe TRBD1 (5 bases). The sequencing here drew on CD4+ T cells from blood, taken before liver transplant. Here the CDR3 DNA reads TGTGCCAGCCAGGGCATCTCCTATAATTCACCCCTCCACTTT. Translated, it gives CASQGISYNSPLHF. Filled out from reference TRBV28 and TRBJ1-6, the complete variable domain reads DVKVTQSSRYLVKRTGEKVFLECVQDMDHENMFWYRQDPGLGLRLIYFSYDVKMKEKGDIPEGYSVSREKKERFSLILESASTNQTSMYLCASQGISYNSPLHFGNGTRLTVT.